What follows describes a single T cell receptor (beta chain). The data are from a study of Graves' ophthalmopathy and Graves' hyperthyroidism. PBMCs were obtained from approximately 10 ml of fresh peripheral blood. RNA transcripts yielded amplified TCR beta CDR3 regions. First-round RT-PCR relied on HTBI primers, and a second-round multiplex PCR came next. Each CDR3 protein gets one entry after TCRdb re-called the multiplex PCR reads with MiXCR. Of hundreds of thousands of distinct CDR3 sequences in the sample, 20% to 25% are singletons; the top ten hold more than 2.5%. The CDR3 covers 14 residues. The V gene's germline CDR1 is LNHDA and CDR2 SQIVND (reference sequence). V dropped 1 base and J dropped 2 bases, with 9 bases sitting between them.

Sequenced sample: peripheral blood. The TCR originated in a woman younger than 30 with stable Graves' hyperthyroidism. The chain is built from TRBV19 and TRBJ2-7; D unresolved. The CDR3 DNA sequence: TGTGCCAGTAGTATAGTAGGACGCCCCTACGAGCAGTACTTC. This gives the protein CASSIVGRPYEQYF.